The source of this TCR beta chain is a study of cytomegalovirus exposure and HLA in healthy donors. Notes on this clone: Its cognate antigen is unknown.

Clones were sequenced by immunoSEQ multiplex PCR, and TCRdb holds only the in-frame ones, with some missing. The data hold about 170,000 clones, with roughly 86% observed a single time. The CDR3 runs 15 residues. CDR1 is MNHNS and CDR2 is SASEGT in the germline V gene. J was trimmed by 7 bases and V by 4 bases; bases with no gene match: 6. Study results and caveats: In vitro confirmation showed three CMV-associated chains to be CMV antigen specific. The authors listed 150 or so TCR beta chains as cytomegalovirus-associated.

Sequenced input: PBMCs. V gene TRBV6-1 combines with J gene TRBJ2-5, with TRBD2 matching 13 bases. The source of this sequence is a young man in good health and CMV-seropositive. CDR3 loop: CASSGTSGSIGTQYF. The DNA for the CDR3 is TGTGCCAGCAGTGGGACTAGCGGGAGTATCGGGACCCAGTACTTC.